The T cell receptor (beta chain) under discussion was sequenced for a study of graft-versus-host responses after intestinal transplantation. For the study at large: Multivisceral, liver-intestinal, or isolated intestinal transplants were received by the recipients. Regarding the study as a whole: An association linked early post-transplant HvG declines with peak circulating GvH clone levels.

Generated by immunoSEQ multiplex PCR, the TCRdb table keeps only in-frame clones and is missing some. The profile shows 110,000 to 150,000 clones, 80% to 95% of them singletons. On this clone: Its cognate antigen is unknown.

The starting material was unstimulated CD4+ T cells sorted from spleen or lymph node cells, obtained before intestinal transplant. This TCR was recovered from a human donor who received an intestinal transplant.

The CDR3, as DNA: TGTGCCAGCAGTTCCCCGGGTAGCGGGAGGAGGTACGAGCAGTACTTC. Its protein is CASSSPGSGRRYEQYF. V usage is TRBV6-6 and J usage is TRBJ2-7; 10 bases line up with TRBD2. The CDR3 totals 16 residues. V lost 4 bases and J lost 4; bases outside the gene matches: 10. Germline V lookup: CDR1 MNHNY, CDR2 SVGAGI (reference sequence).